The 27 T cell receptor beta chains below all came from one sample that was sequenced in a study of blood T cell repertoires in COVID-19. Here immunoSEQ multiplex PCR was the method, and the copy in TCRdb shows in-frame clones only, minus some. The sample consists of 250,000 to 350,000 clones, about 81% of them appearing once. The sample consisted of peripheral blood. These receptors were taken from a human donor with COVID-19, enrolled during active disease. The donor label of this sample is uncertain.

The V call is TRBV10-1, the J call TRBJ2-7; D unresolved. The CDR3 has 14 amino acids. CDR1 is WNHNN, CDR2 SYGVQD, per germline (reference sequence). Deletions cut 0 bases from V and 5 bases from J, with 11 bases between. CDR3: CASSESRETHEQYF. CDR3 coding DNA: TGCGCCAGCAGTGAGTCGAGAGAAACCCACGAGCAGTACTTC.

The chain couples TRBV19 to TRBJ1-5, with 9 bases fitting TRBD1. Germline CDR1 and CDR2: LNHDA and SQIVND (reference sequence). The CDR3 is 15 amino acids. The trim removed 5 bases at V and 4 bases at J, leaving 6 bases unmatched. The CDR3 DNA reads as TGTGCCAGTAGTCCCCGGACAGGGGCAAATCAGCCCCAGCATTTT. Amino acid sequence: CASSPRTGANQPQHF.

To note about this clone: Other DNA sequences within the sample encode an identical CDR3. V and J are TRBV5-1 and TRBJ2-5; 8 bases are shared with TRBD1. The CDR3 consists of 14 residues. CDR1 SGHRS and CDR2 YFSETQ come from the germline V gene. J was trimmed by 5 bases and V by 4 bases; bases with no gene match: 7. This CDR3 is CASSPQGAEETQYF. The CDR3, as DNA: TGCGCCAGCAGCCCTCAGGGGGCGGAGGAGACCCAGTACTTC.

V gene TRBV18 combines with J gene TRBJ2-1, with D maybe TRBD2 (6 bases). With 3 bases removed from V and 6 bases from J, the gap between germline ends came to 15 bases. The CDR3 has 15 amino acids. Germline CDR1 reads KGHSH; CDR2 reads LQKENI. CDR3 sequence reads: CASSPLLAKANEQFF. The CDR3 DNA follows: TGTGCCAGCTCACCCCTACTAGCCAAGGCCAATGAGCAGTTCTTC.

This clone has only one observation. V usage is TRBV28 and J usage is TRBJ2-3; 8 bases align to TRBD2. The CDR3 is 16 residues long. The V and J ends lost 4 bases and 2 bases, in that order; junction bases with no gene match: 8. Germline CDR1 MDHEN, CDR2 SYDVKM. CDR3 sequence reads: CASSSPGTRSTDTQYF. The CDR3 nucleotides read TGTGCCAGCAGTTCCCCCGGGACTAGGTCCACAGATACGCAGTATTTT.

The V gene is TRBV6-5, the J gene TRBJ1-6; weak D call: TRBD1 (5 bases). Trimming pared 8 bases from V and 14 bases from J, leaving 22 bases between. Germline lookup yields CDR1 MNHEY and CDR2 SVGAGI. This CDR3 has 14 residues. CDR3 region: CASQPGGGISSLHF. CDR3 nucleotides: TGTGCCAGCCAACCTGGGGGGGGAATCTCATCCCTCCACTTT.

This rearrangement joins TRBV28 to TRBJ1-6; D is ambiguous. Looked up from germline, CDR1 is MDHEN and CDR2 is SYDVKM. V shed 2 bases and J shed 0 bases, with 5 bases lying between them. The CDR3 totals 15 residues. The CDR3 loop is CASSLGSSYNSPLHF. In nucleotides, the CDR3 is TGTGCCAGCAGTTTAGGGAGCTCCTATAATTCACCCCTCCACTTT.

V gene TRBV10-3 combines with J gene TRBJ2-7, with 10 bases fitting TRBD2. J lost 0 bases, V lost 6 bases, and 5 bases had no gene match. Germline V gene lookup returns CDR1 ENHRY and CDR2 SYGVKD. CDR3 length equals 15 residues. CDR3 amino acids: CAIRSGTSASYEQYF. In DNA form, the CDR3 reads TGTGCCATCAGGTCCGGGACTAGCGCCTCCTACGAGCAGTACTTC.

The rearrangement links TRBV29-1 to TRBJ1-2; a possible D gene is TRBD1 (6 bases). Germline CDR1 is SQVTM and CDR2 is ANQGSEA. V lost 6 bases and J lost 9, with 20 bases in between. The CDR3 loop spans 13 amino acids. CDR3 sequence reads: CSVQSRTDESYTF. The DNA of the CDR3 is TGCAGCGTCCAGTCTCGGACAGACGAGAGCTACACCTTC.

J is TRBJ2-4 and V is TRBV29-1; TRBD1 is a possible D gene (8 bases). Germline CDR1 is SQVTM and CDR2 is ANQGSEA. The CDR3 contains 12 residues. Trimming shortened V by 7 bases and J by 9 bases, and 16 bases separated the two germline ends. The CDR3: CSGLTGEGIQYF. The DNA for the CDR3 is TGCAGCGGTCTGACAGGGGAGGGCATTCAGTACTTC.

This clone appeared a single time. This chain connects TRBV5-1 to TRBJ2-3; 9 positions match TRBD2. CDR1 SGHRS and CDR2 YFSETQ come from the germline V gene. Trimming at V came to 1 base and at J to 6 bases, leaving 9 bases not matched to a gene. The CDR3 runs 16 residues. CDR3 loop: CASSLQRREGLDTQYF. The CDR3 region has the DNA TGCGCCAGCAGCTTGCAGCGGCGGGAGGGCCTGGATACGCAGTATTTT. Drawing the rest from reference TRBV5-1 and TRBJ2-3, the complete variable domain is KAGVTQTPRYLIKTRGQQVTLSCSPISGHRSVSWYQQTPGQGLQFLFEYFSETQRNKGNFPGRFSGRQFSNSRSEMNVSTLELGDSALYLCASSLQRREGLDTQYFGPGTRLTVL.

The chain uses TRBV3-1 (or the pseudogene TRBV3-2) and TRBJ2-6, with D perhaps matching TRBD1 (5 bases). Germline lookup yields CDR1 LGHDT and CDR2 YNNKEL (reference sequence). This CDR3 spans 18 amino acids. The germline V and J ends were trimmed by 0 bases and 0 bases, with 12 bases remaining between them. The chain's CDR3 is CASSQETGPLSGANVLTF. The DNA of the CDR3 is TGTGCCAGCAGCCAAGAAACAGGACCTCTCTCTGGGGCCAACGTCCTGACTTTC.

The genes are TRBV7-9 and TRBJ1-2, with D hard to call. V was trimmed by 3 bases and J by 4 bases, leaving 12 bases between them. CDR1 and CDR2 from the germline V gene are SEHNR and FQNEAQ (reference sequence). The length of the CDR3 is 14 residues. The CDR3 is CASSFEVSVYGYTF. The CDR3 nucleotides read TGTGCCAGCAGCTTTGAGGTGTCCGTCTATGGCTACACCTTC.

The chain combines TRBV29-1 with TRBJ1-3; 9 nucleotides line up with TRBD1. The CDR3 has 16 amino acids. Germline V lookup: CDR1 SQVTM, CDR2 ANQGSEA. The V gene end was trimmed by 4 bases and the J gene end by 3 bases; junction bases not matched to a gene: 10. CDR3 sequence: CSVVGTGSLFGNTIYF. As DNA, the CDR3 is TGCAGCGTTGTAGGGACAGGGAGTCTCTTTGGAAACACCATATATTTT.

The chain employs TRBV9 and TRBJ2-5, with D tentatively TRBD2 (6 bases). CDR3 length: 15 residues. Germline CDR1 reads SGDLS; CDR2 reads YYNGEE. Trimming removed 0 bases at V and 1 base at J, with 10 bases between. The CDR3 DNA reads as TGTGCCAGCAGCGTAGGACGACTAGTCCAAGAGACCCAGTACTTC. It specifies CASSVGRLVQETQYF.

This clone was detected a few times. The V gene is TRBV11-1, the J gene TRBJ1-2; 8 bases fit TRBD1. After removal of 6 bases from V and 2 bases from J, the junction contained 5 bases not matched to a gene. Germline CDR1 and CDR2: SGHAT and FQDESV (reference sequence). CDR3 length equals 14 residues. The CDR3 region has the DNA TGTGCCAGCAGTCCGGACAGGGAGAACTATGGCTACACCTTC. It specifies CASSPDRENYGYTF.

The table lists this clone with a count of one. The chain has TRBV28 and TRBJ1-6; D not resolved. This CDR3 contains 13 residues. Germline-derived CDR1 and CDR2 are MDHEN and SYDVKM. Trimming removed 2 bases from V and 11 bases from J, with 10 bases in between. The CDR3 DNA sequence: TGTGCCAGCAGTTTACGGGAGGAGACACCCCTCCACTTT. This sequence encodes CASSLREETPLHF. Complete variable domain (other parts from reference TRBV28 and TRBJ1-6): DVKVTQSSRYLVKRTGEKVFLECVQDMDHENMFWYRQDPGLGLRLIYFSYDVKMKEKGDIPEGYSVSREKKERFSLILESASTNQTSMYLCASSLREETPLHFGNGTRLTVT.

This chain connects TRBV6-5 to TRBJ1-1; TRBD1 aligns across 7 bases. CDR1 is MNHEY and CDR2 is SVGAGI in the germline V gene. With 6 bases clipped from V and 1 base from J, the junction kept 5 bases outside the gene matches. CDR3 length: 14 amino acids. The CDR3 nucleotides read TGTGCCAGCAGGGACAGGACAAGGAACACTGAAGCTTTCTTT. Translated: CASRDRTRNTEAFF.

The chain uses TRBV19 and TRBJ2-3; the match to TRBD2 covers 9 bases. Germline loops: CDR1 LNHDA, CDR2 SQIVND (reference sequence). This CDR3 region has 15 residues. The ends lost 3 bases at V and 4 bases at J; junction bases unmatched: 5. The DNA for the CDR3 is TGTGCCAGTAGTATTATAGCGGGAGAGGCAGATACGCAGTATTTT. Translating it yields CASSIIAGEADTQYF.

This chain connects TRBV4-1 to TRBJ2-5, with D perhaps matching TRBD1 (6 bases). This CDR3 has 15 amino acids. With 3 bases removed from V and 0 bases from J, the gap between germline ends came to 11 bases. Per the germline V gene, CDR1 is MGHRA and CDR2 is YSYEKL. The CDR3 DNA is TGCGCCAGCAGCCATGCCACAGGGTACCAAGAGACCCAGTACTTC. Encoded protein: CASSHATGYQETQYF.

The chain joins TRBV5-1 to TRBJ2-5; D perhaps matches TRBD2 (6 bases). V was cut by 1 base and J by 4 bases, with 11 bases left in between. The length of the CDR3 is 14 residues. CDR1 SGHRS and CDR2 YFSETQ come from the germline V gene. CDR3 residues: CASSLYRGGETQYF. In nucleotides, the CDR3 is TGCGCCAGCAGCTTGTATCGGGGAGGAGAGACCCAGTACTTC.

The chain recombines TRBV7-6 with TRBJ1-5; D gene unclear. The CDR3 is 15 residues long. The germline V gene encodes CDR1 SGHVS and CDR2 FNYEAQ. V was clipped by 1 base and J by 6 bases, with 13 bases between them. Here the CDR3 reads CASSLVYGVGQPQHF. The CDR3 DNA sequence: TGTGCCAGCAGCTTAGTGTACGGGGTCGGTCAGCCCCAGCATTTT.

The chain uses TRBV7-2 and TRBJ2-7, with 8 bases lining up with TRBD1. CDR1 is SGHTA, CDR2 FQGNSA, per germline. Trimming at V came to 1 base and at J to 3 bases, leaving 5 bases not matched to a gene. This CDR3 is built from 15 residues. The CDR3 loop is CASSLVTGQDYEQYF. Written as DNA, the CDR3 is TGTGCCAGCAGCTTAGTCACGGGACAGGACTACGAGCAGTACTTC.

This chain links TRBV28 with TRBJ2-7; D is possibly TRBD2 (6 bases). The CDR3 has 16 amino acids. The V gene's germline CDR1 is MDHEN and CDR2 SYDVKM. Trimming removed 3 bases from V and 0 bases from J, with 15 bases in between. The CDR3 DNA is TGTGCCAGCAGTTTGGCGGGACTTCCAGGCTCCTACGAGCAGTACTTC. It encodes CASSLAGLPGSYEQYF.

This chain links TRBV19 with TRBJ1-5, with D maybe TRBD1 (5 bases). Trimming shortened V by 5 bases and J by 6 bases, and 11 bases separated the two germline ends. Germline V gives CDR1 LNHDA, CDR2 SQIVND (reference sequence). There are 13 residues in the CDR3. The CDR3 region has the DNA TGTGCCAGTAGTTTTCAGGGAGGTCAGCCCCAGCATTTT. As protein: CASSFQGGQPQHF.

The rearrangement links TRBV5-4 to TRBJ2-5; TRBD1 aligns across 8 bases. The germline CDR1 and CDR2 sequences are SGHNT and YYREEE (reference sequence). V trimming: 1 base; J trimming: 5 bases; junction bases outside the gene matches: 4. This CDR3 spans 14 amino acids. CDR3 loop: CASSLQGAGETQYF. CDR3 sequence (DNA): TGTGCCAGCAGCTTGCAGGGGGCGGGCGAGACCCAGTACTTC.

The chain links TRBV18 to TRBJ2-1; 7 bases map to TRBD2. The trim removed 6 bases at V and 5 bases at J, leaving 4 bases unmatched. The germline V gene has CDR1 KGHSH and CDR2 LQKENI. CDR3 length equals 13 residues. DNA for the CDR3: TGTGCCAGCTCGTCTAGCGGAAACAATGAGCAGTTCTTC. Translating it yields CASSSSGNNEQFF.